Below, 17 T cell receptor beta chains from the same sample are listed, as sequenced in a study of control samples from healthy donors and cancer patients. Assay used: immunoSEQ multiplex PCR; TCRdb lists only in-frame clones, some missing. The sample carries roughly 80,000 clones, approximately 92% recorded once. Source material: blood. The source of these receptors is a woman in her fifties or sixties in good health.

J is TRBJ1-4 and V is TRBV7-9, with 7 bases lining up with TRBD1. The CDR3 runs to 15 residues. Trimming took 5 bases from V and 4 from J; bases not matched to a gene: 7. Germline V gene lookup returns CDR1 SEHNR and CDR2 FQNEAQ (reference sequence). Here the CDR3 DNA reads TGTGCCAGCAGCGCCCGACAGGGCTATAATGAAAAACTGTTTTTT. The encoded protein is CASSARQGYNEKLFF.

The chain links TRBV18 to TRBJ1-6; D unresolved. The V gene's germline CDR1 is KGHSH and CDR2 LQKENI. V lost 2 bases to trimming and J lost 8 bases, with 10 bases between them. There are 14 residues in the CDR3. The CDR3, as DNA: TGTGCCAGCTCACCAGTTGATACCGATTCACCCCTCCACTTT. It is translated as CASSPVDTDSPLHF.

This clone was detected only once. The chain carries TRBV5-4 and TRBJ2-6; D gene ambiguous. V shed 0 bases and J shed 4 bases, with 11 bases lying between them. CDR1 is SGHNT and CDR2 is YYREEE in the germline V gene (reference sequence). The CDR3 totals 16 residues. The CDR3 coding sequence is TGTGCCAGCAGCTTGGCTCGAGGTAGCGGGGCCAACGTCCTGACTTTC. Translating it yields CASSLARGSGANVLTF.

The rearrangement uses TRBV29-1 and TRBJ1-1; D call uncertain. The CDR3 length is 14 residues. V dropped 4 bases and J dropped 5 bases, with 17 bases sitting between them. Per germline, CDR1 SQVTM and CDR2 ANQGSEA. The CDR3 here is CSVGLGREVTEAFF. The CDR3 bases are TGCAGCGTTGGCCTCGGCCGGGAGGTGACTGAAGCTTTCTTT. The full variable domain, its missing parts supplied by reference TRBV29-1 and TRBJ1-1, is SAVISQKPSRDICQRGTSLTIQCQVDSQVTMMFWYRQQPGQSLTLIATANQGSEATYESGFVIDKFPISRPNLTFSTLTVSNMSPEDSSIYLCSVGLGREVTEAFFGQGTRLTVV.

This clone occurred once. V gene TRBV3-1 (or the pseudogene TRBV3-2) combines with J gene TRBJ1-1; D gene ambiguous. Trimming removed 7 bases from V and 5 bases from J, with 17 bases in between. Germline CDR1 is LGHDT and CDR2 is YNNKEL (reference sequence). The CDR3 consists of 14 residues. The CDR3 here is CASTSTPTGTEAFF. The CDR3 region has the DNA TGTGCCAGCACCTCGACCCCTACGGGGACTGAAGCTTTCTTT.

This chain links TRBV28 with TRBJ2-7; 13 bases map to TRBD2. CDR3 size: 18 residues. The V gene's germline CDR1 is MDHEN and CDR2 SYDVKM. V shed 2 bases and J 0 bases; nucleotides not matched to a gene: 7. Here the CDR3 reads CASSLVRGLAGSSYEQYF. In DNA form, the CDR3 reads TGTGCCAGCAGTTTAGTCCGGGGACTAGCGGGAAGCTCCTACGAGCAGTACTTC.

The chain is built from TRBV7-9 and TRBJ2-7; D unclear. The CDR3 runs 11 residues. Trimming removed 5 bases from V and 1 base from J, with 3 bases in between. Germline loops: CDR1 SEHNR, CDR2 FQNEAQ (reference sequence). CDR3 protein: CASSASYEQYF. CDR3 sequence (DNA): TGTGCCAGCAGCGCATCCTACGAGCAGTACTTC.

The V call is TRBV28, the J call TRBJ1-3; 7 bases fit TRBD1. CDR3 length equals 14 residues. Germline CDR1 MDHEN, CDR2 SYDVKM. Losses at the gene ends were 5 bases for V and 2 bases for J; bases not matched to a gene: 3. CDR3 coding DNA: TGTGCCAGCAGTGCCGGACAGGCTGGAAACACCATATATTTT. It is translated as CASSAGQAGNTIYF.

The rearrangement links TRBV5-6 to TRBJ2-1; TRBD1 agrees at 8 bases. J lost 5 bases, V lost 5 bases, and 6 bases had no gene match. This CDR3 region has 14 residues. Germline CDR1 SGHDT, CDR2 YYEEEE. The CDR3 here is CASRPTGVNNEQFF. The CDR3 region has the DNA TGTGCCAGCAGACCGACAGGGGTGAACAATGAGCAGTTCTTC.

The chain is built from TRBV7-3 and TRBJ2-5; 7 bases fit TRBD2. This CDR3 spans 17 amino acids. Germline trimming cut 2 bases from V and 1 base from J; bases unmatched to any gene: 10. Germline CDR1 SGHTA, CDR2 FQGTGA. CDR3 residues: CASSLHGRSSGQETQYF. The CDR3 nucleotides are TGTGCCAGCAGCTTACATGGGCGGTCTAGCGGCCAAGAGACCCAGTACTTC.

The rearrangement joins TRBV3-1 (or the pseudogene TRBV3-2) to TRBJ2-2; D ambiguous. V was clipped by 0 bases and J by 5 bases, with 4 bases between them. Germline CDR1 LGHDT, CDR2 YNNKEL (reference sequence). CDR3 length equals 13 residues. In DNA form, the CDR3 reads TGTGCCAGCAGCCAAGATTTAACCGGGGAGCTGTTTTTT. It encodes CASSQDLTGELFF.

The chain recombines TRBV6-1 with TRBJ2-7; D is unclear. The CDR3 loop spans 11 amino acids. The germline CDR1 and CDR2 sequences are MNHNS and SASEGT. Trimming removed 3 bases at V and 4 bases at J, with 4 bases between. CDR3 bases: TGTGCCAGCAGTGACAGTTACGAGCAGTACTTC. This translates into CASSDSYEQYF.

This clone was seen a single time. The chain carries TRBV7-8 and TRBJ1-2, with 12 bases aligning to TRBD1. This CDR3 is 17 amino acids long. The V gene's germline CDR1 is SGHVS and CDR2 FQNEAQ. Unmatched junction bases numbered 6, after V lost 1 base and J lost 3 bases. The CDR3 reads CASSLEARDRGHYGYTF. The CDR3 DNA follows: TGTGCCAGCAGCTTAGAGGCCCGGGACAGGGGGCACTATGGCTACACCTTC.

The J gene is TRBJ1-4, the V gene TRBV11-2; possible D gene TRBD1, 5 bases. V was pared by 3 bases and J by 0 bases, with 8 bases between. The CDR3 has 15 residues. Per germline, CDR1 SGHAT and CDR2 FQNNGV. CDR3 region: CASSLGRATNEKLFF. CDR3 nucleotide sequence: TGTGCCAGCAGCTTGGGACGGGCAACTAATGAAAAACTGTTTTTT.

V gene TRBV28 combines with J gene TRBJ2-7; 10 bases line up with TRBD2. Germline V lookup: CDR1 MDHEN, CDR2 SYDVKM. V trimming: 6 bases; J trimming: 4 bases; junction bases outside the gene matches: 6. The CDR3 totals 14 residues. The CDR3 coding sequence is TGTGCCAGCAGCCGGACTAGCGGAGCATACGAGCAGTACTTC. It translates to CASSRTSGAYEQYF.

The chain has TRBV3-1 (or the pseudogene TRBV3-2) and TRBJ2-6, with D hard to call. CDR1 is LGHDT and CDR2 is YNNKEL in the germline V gene (reference sequence). The CDR3 totals 15 residues. V was pared by 3 bases and J by 3 bases, with 9 bases between. This chain's CDR3 is CASSHVPYGANVLTF. The CDR3, as DNA: TGTGCCAGCAGCCATGTGCCATATGGGGCCAACGTCCTGACTTTC.

The V gene is TRBV19, the J gene TRBJ1-3; no reliable D call. The ends were cut back, 2 bases at V and 0 bases at J, with 14 bases in the middle. This CDR3 has 17 residues. Germline assignment: CDR1 LNHDA and CDR2 SQIVND (reference sequence). The DNA of the CDR3 is TGTGCCAGTAGTATAACCCGGGAGGCATACTCTGGAAACACCATATATTTT. Protein sequence: CASSITREAYSGNTIYF.